This TCR beta chain is drawn from a study of blood T cell repertoires in COVID-19. Looking at the study overall: Samples came from the United States, Italy and Spain, spanning acute and convalescent COVID-19.

The CDR3 runs to 16 residues. Germline CDR1 reads MGHDK; CDR2 reads SYGVNS. Trimming at V came to 3 bases and at J to 1 base, leaving 6 bases not matched to a gene. The method was immunoSEQ multiplex PCR; TCRdb's version includes in-frame clones alone and lacks a portion of them. Seen here are about 400,000 clones, 88% observed once, and the top ten hold roughly 1.9%. Self-reported history from a screening survey and questionnaire set each donor's cohort. The origin of this receptor is a middle-aged woman with acute COVID-19. The chain is built from TRBV25-1 and TRBJ2-3; 8 bases fit TRBD2. The sample comprised PBMCs or T cells enriched from blood (not recorded which). CDR3 sequence: CASSEGAGGGTDTQYF. The CDR3 DNA follows: TGTGCCAGCAGTGAGGGGGCGGGGGGTGGCACAGATACGCAGTATTTT. Using reference TRBV25-1 and TRBJ2-3 for the parts outside the CDR3, the full variable domain is EADIYQTPRYLVIGTGKKITLECSQTMGHDKMYWYQQDPGMELHLIHYSYGVNSTEKGDLSSESTVSRIRTEHFPLTLESARPSHTSQYLCASSEGAGGGTDTQYFGPGTRLTVL.